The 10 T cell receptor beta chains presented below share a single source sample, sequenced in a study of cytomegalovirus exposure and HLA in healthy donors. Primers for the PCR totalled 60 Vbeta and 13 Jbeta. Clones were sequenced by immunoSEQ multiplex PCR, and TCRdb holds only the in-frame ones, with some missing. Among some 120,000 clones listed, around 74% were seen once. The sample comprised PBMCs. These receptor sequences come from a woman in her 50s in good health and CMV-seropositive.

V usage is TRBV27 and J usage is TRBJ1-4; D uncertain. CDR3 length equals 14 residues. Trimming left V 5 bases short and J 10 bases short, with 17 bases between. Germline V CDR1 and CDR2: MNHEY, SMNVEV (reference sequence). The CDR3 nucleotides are TGTGCCAGCAGTCTCCACGGACGGCGGGGAAAACTGTTTTTT. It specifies CASSLHGRRGKLFF.

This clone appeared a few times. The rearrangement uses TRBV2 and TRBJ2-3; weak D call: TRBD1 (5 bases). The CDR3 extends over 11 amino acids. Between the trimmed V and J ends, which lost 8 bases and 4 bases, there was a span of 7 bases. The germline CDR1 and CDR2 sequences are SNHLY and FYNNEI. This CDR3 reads CASDSPDTQYF. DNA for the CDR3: TGTGCCAGCGACAGTCCAGATACGCAGTATTTT.

For the CDR3, the DNA is TGTGCCTGGTCCTCCCGGGGGGACACTGAAGCTTTCTTT. It yields the protein CAWSSRGDTEAFF. This chain joins TRBV30 and TRBJ1-1; D might be TRBD1 (5 bases). The ends were cut back, 5 bases at V and 3 bases at J, with 13 bases in the middle. The germline CDR1 and CDR2 sequences are GTSNPN and SVGIG (reference sequence). The CDR3 extends over 13 amino acids.

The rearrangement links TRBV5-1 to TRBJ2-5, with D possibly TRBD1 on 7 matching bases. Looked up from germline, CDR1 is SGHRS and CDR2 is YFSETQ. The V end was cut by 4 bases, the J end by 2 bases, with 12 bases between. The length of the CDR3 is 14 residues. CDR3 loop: CASSEQGTQETQYF. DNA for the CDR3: TGCGCCAGCAGCGAACAGGGGACTCAAGAGACCCAGTACTTC.

CDR3: CASRGLAGAGETQYF. For the CDR3, the DNA is TGTGCCAGCAGGGGACTAGCGGGGGCCGGAGAGACCCAGTACTTC. This chain links TRBV6-6 with TRBJ2-5; 14 bases align to TRBD2. CDR1 MNHNY and CDR2 SVGAGI come from the germline V gene (reference sequence). V gave up 6 bases and J gave up 4 bases; unmatched junction bases: 4. The CDR3 has 15 residues.

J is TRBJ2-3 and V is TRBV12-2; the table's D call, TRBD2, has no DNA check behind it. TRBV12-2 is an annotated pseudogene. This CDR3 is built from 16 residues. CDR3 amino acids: CASRLGTSGGLDTQYF. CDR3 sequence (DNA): TGTGCAAGTCGCCTTGGGACTAGCGGGGGGCTGGATACGCAGTATTTT.

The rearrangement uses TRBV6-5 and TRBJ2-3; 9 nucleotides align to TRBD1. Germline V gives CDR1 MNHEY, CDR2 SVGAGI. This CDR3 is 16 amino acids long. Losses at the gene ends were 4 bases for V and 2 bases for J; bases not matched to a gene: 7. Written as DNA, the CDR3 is TGTGCCAGCAGTTCTACCGGGACAGGGCACACAGATACGCAGTATTTT. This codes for CASSSTGTGHTDTQYF.

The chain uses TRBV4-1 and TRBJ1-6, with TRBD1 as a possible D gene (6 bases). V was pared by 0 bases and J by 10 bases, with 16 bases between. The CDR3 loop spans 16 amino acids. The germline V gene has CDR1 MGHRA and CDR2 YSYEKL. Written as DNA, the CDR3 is TGCGCCAGCAGCCAAGATAGGGGATTTACAGGGTCACCCCTCCACTTT. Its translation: CASSQDRGFTGSPLHF.

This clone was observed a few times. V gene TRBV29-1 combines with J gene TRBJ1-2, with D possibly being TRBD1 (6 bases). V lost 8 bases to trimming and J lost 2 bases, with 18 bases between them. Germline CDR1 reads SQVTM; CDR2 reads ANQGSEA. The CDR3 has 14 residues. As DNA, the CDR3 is TGCAGCCCCAAGTTCAGGGGTGGAAACTATGGCTACACCTTC. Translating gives CSPKFRGGNYGYTF.

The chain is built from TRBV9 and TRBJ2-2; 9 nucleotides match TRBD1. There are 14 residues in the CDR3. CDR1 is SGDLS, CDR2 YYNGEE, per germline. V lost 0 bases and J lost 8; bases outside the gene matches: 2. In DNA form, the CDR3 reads TGTGCCAGCAGCGTAGTACAGGGGGCTGGGGAGCTGTTTTTT. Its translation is CASSVVQGAGELFF.